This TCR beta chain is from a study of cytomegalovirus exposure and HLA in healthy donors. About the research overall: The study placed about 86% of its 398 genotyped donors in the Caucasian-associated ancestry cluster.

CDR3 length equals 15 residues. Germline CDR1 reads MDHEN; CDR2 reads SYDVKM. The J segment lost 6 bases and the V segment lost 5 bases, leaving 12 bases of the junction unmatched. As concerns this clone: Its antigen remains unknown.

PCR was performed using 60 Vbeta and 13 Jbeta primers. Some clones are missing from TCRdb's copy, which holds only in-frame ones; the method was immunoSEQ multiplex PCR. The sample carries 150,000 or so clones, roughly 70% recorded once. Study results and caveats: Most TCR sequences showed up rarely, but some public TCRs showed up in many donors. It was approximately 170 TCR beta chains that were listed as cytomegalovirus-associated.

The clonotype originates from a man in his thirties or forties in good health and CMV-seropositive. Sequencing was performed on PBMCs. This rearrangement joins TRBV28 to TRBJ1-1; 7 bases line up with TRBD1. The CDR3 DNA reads TGTGCCAGCAGTCCCCGGACAGGACGGGGGCCTGAAGCTTTCTTT. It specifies CASSPRTGRGPEAFF.